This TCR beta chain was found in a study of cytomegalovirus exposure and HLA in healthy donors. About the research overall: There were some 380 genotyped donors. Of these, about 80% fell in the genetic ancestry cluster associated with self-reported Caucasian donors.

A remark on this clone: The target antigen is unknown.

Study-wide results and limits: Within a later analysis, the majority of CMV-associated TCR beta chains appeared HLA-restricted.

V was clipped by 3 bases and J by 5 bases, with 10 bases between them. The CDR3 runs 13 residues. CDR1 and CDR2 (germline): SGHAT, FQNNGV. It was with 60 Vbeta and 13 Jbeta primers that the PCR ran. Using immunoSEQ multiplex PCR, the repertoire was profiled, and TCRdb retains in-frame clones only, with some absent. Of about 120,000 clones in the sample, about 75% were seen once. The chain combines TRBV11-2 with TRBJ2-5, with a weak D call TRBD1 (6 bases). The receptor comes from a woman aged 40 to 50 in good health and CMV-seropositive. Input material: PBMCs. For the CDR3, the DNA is TGTGCCAGCAGCTTCCAGGGGCCGGAGACCCAGTACTTC. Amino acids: CASSFQGPETQYF.